This T cell receptor beta chain was captured by sequencing in a study of T cell changes during pregnancy in multiple sclerosis. Libraries were prepared by immunoSEQ multiplex PCR; TCRdb keeps only in-frame clonotypes and omits some of them. The table has under 55,000 clones, roughly 94% seen once. J lost 6 bases, V lost 8 bases, and 11 bases had no gene match. This CDR3 region has 15 residues. Germline V gene data show CDR1 as SNHLY and CDR2 as FYNNEI. The receptor was derived from a female donor with multiple sclerosis, enrolled in a pregnancy study. Specimen: CD4+ T cells from peripheral blood mononuclear cells, collected in the third trimester of pregnancy. The chain links TRBV2 to TRBJ2-1, with 9 positions matching TRBD1. DNA of the CDR3: TGTGCCAGCGGGATGGGACAGGGCTTTAGCAATGAGCAGTTCTTC. This gives the protein CASGMGQGFSNEQFF. Full variable domain (missing parts from reference TRBV2 and TRBJ2-1): EPEVTQTPSHQVTQMGQEVILRCVPISNHLYFYWYRQILGQKVEFLVSFYNNEISEKSEIFDDQFSVERPDGSNFTLKIRSTKLEDSAMYFCASGMGQGFSNEQFFGPGTRLTVL.